The clone carrying this T cell receptor (beta chain) came up a few times. This sample stems from a study of early T cells in non-severe SARS-CoV-2 infection. TCRdb itself ran the 5' RACE reads through MiXCR, one entry per CDR3 protein. This table has tens of thousands of distinct CDR3 sequences, about a tenth appearing once. From germline, CDR1 is LGHDT and CDR2 YNNKEL (reference sequence). The CDR3 totals 22 residues. The V segment lost 2 bases and the J segment 3 bases; nucleotides outside the gene matches: 21. The clonotype originates from an adult who was a healthcare worker with PCR-confirmed SARS-CoV-2 infection or an uninfected control (not recorded which). The chain has TRBV3-1 and TRBJ2-7; 14 nucleotides agree with TRBD2. The material sequenced was whole blood. CDR3 residues: CASSQLAFETSGRAGLSYEQYF. CDR3 sequence (DNA): TGTGCCAGCAGCCAACTAGCTTTTGAGACTAGCGGGAGGGCCGGGCTAAGCTACGAGCAGTACTTC.